This TCR beta chain is drawn from a study of T cell responses to AZD1222 COVID-19 vaccine. The study, taken as a whole, reports: Repertoires were obtained solely post-peak T cell response. The donor group comprised mostly white British people and more females; the analysis possibly underestimated clonal diversity. AZD1222 recipients seropositive at baseline numbered only five or six.

The repertoire was sequenced with immunoSEQ multiplex PCR; TCRdb's copy has only in-frame clones and lacks some. The sample lists about 160,000 clones; roughly 94% were seen once. This clone was seen a handful of times. Its antigen is unidentified. Germline lookup yields CDR1 SNHLY and CDR2 FYNNEI. The CDR3 extends over 15 amino acids. Trimming cost V 7 bases and J 2 bases; bases outside gene matches: 5. The sample in question was peripheral blood, obtained 28 days after the second AZD1222 dose. The clonotype originates from an adult who received the AZD1222 COVID-19 vaccine. The rearrangement links TRBV2 to TRBJ2-2, with 9 bases that match TRBD1. CDR3 nucleotides: TGTGCCAGCAACCGGGACAGGGTAAACACCGGGGAGCTGTTTTTT. It specifies CASNRDRVNTGELFF.